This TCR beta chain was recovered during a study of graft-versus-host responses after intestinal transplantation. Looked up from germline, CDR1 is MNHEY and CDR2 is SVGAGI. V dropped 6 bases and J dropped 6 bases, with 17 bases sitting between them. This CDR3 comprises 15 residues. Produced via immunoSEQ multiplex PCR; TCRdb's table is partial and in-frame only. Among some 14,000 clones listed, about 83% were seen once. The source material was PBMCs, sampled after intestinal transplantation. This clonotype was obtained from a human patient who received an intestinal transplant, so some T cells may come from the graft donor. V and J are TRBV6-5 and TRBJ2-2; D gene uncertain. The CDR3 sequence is CASSAPRLAAGELFF. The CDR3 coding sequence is TGTGCCAGCAGCGCCCCTCGATTAGCTGCCGGGGAGCTGTTTTTT.